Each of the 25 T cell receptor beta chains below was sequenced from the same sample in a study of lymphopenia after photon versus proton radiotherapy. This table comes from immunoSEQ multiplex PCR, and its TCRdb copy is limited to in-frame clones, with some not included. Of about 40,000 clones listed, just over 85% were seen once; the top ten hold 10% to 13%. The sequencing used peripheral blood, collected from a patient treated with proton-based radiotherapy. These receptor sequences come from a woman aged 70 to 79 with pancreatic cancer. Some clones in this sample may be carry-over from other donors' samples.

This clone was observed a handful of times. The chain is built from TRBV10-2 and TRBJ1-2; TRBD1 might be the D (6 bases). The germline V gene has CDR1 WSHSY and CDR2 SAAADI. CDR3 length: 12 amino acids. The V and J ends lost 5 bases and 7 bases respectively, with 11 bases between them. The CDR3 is CASSSQGSGYTF. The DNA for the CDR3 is TGCGCCAGCAGTTCACAGGGTTCTGGCTACACCTTC.

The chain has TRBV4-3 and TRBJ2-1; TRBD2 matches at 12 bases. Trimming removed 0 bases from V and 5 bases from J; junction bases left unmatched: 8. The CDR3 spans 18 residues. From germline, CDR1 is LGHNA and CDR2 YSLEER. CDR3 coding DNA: TGCGCCAGCAGCCAAGATGCCAGAGGACTAGCGGGGAACAATGAGCAGTTCTTC. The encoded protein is CASSQDARGLAGNNEQFF.

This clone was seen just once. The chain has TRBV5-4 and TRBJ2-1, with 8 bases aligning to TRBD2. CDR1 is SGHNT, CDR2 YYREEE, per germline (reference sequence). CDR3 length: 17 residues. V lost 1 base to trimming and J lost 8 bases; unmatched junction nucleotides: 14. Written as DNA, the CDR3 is TGTGCCAGCAGCTTGTTGGGGATACTGGCGGGAGGCGATGAGCAGTTCTTC. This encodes CASSLLGILAGGDEQFF.

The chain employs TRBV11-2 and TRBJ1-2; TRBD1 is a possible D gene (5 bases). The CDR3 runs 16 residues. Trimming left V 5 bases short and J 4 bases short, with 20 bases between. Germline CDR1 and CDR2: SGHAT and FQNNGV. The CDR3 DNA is TGTGCCAGCAGCCCCTTGGGGGTAGGGGCCCCCTATGGCTACACCTTC. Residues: CASSPLGVGAPYGYTF.

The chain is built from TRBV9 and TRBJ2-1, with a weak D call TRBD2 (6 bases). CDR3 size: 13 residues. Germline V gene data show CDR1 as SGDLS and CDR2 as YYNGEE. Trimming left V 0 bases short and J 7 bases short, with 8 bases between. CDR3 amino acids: CASSVGGRNEQFF. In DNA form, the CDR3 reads TGTGCCAGCAGCGTAGGTGGGAGGAATGAGCAGTTCTTC.

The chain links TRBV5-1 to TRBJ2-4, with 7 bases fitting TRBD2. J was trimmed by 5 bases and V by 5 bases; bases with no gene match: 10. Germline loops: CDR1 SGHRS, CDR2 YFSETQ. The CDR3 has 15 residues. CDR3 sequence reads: CASSPPGLAENIQYF. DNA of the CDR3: TGCGCCAGCAGTCCTCCTGGGCTAGCGGAAAACATTCAGTACTTC.

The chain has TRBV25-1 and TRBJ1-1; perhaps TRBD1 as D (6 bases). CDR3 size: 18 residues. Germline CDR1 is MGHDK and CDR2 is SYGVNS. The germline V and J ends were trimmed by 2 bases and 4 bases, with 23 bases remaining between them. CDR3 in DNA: TGTGCCAGCAGTGAAACAGGGTCCCCAGTAAGAGTGGGCACTGAAGCTTTCTTT. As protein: CASSETGSPVRVGTEAFF.

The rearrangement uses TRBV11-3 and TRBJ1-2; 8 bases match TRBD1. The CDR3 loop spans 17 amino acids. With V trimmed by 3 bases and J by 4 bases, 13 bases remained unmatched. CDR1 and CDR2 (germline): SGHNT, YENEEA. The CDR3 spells CASSFGQGNGLSYGYTF. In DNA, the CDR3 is TGTGCCAGCAGCTTTGGACAGGGTAATGGGTTGAGCTATGGCTACACCTTC.

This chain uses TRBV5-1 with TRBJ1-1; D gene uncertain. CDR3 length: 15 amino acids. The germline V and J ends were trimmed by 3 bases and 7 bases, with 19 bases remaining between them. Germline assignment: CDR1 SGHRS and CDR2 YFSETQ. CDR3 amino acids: CASSSSPGGAFEAFF. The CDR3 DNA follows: TGCGCCAGCAGCTCCTCACCCGGAGGTGCCTTTGAAGCTTTCTTT.

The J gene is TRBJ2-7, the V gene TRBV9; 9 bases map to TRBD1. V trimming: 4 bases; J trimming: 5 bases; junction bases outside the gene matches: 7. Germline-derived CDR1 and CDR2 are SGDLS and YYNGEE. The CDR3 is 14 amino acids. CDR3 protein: CASSSGTGYHEQYF. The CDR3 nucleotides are TGTGCCAGCAGCTCCGGGACAGGGTACCACGAGCAGTACTTC.

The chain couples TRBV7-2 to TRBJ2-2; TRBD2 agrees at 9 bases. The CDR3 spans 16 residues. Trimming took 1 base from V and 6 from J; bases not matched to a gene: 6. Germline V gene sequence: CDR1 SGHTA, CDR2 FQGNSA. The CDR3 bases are TGTGCCAGCAGCTTAGGTAGCGGGAGAAGTTCCGGGGAGCTGTTTTTT. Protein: CASSLGSGRSSGELFF.

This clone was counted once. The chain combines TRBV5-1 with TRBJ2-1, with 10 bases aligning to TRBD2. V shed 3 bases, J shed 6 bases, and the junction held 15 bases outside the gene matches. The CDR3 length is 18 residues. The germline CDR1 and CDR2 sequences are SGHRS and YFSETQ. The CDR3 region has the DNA TGCGCCAGCAGCTCCTGGGGGCCTAGCGGGAGTGTAGTCAATGAGCAGTTCTTC. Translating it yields CASSSWGPSGSVVNEQFF.

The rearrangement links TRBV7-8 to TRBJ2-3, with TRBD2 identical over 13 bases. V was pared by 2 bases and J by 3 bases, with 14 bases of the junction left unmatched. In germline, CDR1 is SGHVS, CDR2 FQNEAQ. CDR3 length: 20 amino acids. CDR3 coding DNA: TGTGCCAGCAGCTTACCGGGACTAGCGGGAACCCCTTTGTGGACAGATACGCAGTATTTT. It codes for CASSLPGLAGTPLWTDTQYF.

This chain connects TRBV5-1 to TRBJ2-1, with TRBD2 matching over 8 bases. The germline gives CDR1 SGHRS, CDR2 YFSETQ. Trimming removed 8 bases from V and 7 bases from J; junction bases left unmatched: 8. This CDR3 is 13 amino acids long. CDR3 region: CASDPGLGNEQFF. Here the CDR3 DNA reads TGCGCCAGTGACCCGGGACTAGGAAATGAGCAGTTCTTC. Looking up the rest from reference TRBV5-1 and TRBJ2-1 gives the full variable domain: KAGVTQTPRYLIKTRGQQVTLSCSPISGHRSVSWYQQTPGQGLQFLFEYFSETQRNKGNFPGRFSGRQFSNSRSEMNVSTLELGDSALYLCASDPGLGNEQFFGPGTRLTVL.

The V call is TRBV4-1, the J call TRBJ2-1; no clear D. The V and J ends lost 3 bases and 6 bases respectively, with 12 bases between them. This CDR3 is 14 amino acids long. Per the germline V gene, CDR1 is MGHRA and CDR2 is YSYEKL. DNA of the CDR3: TGCGCCAGCAGCCATCTAGGCTTCTCCAATGAGCAGTTCTTC. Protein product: CASSHLGFSNEQFF.

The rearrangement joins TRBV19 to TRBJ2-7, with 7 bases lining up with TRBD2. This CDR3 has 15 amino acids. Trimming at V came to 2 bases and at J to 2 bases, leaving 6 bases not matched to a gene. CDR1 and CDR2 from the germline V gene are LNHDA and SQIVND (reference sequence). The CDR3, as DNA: TGTGCCAGTAGTATAACGGGAGGACGTCCCTACGAGCAGTACTTC. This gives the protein CASSITGGRPYEQYF.

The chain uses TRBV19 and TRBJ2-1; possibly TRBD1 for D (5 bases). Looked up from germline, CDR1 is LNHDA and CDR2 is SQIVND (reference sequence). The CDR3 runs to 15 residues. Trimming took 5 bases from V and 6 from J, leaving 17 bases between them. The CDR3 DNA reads TGTGCCAGTAGTGACGTTAGTCCAGGGCCCAATGAGCAGTTCTTC. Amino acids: CASSDVSPGPNEQFF.

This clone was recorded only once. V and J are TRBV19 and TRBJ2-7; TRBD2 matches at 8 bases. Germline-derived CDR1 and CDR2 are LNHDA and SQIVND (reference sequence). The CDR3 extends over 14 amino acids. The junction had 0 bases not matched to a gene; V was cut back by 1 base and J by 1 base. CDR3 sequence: CASSIGLASYEQYF. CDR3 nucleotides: TGTGCCAGTAGTATAGGACTAGCGTCCTACGAGCAGTACTTC.

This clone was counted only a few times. This CDR3 is CAWSVHPLRGRGYGYTF. Here the CDR3 DNA reads TGTGCCTGGAGTGTACACCCCTTAAGGGGAAGAGGCTATGGCTACACCTTC. The chain has TRBV30 and TRBJ1-2; a possible D gene is TRBD1 (5 bases). Germline V CDR1 and CDR2: GTSNPN, SVGIG (reference sequence). The CDR3 is 17 residues long. Trimming removed 0 bases at V and 4 bases at J, with 21 bases between.

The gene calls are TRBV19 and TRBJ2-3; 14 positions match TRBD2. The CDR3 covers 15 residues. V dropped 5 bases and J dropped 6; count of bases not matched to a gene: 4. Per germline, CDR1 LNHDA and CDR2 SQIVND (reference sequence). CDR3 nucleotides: TGTGCCAGTAGTCCCGGACTAGCGGGGGGTGATACGCAGTATTTT. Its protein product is CASSPGLAGGDTQYF. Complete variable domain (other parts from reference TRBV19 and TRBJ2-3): DGGITQSPKYLFRKEGQNVTLSCEQNLNHDAMYWYRQDPGQGLRLIYYSQIVNDFQKGDIAEGYSVSREKKESFPLTVTSAQKNPTAFYLCASSPGLAGGDTQYFGPGTRLTVL.

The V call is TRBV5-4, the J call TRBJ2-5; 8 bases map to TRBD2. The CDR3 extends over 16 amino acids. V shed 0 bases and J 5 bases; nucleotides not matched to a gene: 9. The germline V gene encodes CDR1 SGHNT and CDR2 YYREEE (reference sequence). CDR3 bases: TGTGCCAGCAGCTTGGGTCCAGCGGGAGCGGGTGAGACCCAGTACTTC. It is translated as CASSLGPAGAGETQYF.

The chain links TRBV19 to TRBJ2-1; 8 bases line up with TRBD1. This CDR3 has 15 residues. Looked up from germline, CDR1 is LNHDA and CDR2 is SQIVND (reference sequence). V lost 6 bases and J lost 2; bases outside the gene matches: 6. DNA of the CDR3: TGTGCCAGTAGCCGACAGGGGTCCACCTACAATGAGCAGTTCTTC. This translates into CASSRQGSTYNEQFF.

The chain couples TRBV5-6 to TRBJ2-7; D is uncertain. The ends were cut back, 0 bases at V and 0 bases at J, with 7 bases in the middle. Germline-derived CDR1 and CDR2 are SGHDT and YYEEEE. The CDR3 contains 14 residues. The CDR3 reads CASSLALSSYEQYF. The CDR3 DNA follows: TGTGCCAGCAGCTTGGCTCTGAGCTCCTACGAGCAGTACTTC.

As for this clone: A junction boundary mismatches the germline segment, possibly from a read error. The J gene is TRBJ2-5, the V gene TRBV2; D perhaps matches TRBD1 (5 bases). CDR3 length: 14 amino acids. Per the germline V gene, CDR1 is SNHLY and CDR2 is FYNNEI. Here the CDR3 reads CASSRGTNQVTQYF. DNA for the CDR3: TGTGCCAGCAGTAGGGGCACTAACCAAGTGACCCAGTACTTC.

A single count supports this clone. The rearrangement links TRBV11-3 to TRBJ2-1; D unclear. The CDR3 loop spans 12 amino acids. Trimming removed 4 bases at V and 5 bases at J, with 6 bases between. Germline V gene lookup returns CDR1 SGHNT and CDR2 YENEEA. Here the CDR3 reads CASSSTNNEQFF. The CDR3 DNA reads TGTGCCAGCAGCTCGACCAACAATGAGCAGTTCTTC.